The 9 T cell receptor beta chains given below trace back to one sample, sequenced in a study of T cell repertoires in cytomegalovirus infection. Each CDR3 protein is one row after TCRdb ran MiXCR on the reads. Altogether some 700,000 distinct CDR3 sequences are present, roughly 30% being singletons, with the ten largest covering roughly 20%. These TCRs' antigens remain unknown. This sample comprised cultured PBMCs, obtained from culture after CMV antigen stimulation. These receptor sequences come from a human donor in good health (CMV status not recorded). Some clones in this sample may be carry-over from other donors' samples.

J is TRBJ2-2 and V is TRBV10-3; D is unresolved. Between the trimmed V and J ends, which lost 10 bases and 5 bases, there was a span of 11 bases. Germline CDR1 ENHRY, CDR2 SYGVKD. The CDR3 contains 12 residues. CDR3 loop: CATGLGTGELFF. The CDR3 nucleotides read TGTGCCACCGGGTTGGGAACCGGGGAGCTGTTTTTT.

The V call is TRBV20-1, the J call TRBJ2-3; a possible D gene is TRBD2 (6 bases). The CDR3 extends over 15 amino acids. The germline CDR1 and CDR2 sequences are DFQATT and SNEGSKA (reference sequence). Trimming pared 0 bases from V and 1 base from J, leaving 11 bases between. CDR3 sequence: CSARDRGLGTDTQYF. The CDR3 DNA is TGCAGTGCTAGAGATCGGGGACTCGGCACAGATACGCAGTATTTT.

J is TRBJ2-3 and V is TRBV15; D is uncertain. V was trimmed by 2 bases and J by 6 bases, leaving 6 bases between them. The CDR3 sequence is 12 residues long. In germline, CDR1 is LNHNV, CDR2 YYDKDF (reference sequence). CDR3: CATSRRMDTQYF. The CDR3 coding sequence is TGTGCCACCAGCAGAAGGATGGATACGCAGTATTTT.

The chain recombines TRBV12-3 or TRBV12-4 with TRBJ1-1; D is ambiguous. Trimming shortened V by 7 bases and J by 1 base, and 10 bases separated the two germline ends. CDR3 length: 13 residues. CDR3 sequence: CASTRPWNTEAFF. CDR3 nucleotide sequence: TGTGCCAGCACCCGACCCTGGAACACTGAAGCTTTCTTT.

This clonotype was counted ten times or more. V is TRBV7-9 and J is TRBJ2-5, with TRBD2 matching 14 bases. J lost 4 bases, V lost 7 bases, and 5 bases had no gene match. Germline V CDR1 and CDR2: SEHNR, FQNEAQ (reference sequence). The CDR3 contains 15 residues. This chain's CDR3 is CASTPTSGRAETQYF. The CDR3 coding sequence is TGTGCCAGCACCCCGACTAGCGGGAGGGCAGAGACCCAGTACTTC.

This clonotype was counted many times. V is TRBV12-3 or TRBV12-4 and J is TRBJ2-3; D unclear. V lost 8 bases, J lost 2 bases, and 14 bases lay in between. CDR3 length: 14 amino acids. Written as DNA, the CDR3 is TGTGCCAGCTCCTCGTCTCCCCTCACAGATACGCAGTATTTT. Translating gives CASSSSPLTDTQYF.

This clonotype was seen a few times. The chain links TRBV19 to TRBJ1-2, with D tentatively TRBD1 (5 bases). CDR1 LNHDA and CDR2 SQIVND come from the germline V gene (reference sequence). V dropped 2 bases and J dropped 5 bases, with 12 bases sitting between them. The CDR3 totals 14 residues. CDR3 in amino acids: CASSIRGLLYGYTF. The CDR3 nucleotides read TGTGCCAGTAGTATACGGGGGTTGCTTTATGGCTACACCTTC.

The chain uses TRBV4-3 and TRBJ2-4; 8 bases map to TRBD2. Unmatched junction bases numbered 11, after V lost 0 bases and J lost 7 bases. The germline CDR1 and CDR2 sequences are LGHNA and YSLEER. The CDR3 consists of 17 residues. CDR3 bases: TGCGCCAGCAGCCAAGAAGGCGGGAGCGGGAGCAGGAACATTCAGTACTTC. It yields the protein CASSQEGGSGSRNIQYF.

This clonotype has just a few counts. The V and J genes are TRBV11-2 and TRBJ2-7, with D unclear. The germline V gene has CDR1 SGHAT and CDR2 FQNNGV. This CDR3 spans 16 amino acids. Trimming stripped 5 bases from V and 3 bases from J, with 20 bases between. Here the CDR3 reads CASSPVVAALGYEQYF. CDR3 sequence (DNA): TGTGCCAGCAGCCCAGTCGTTGCGGCGTTGGGCTACGAGCAGTACTTC. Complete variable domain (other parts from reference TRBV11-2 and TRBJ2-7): EAGVAQSPRYKIIEKRQSVAFWCNPISGHATLYWYQQILGQGPKLLIQFQNNGVVDDSQLPKDRFSAERLKGVDSTLKIQPAKLEDSAVYLCASSPVVAALGYEQYFGPGTRLTVT.